The 9 T cell receptor beta chains in this list originate from one sample, sequenced in a study of T cell repertoires in breast cancer. A second nested PCR with blocking oligonucleotides suppressed unpaired genes. Each CDR3 protein gets one entry after TCRdb re-called the emulsion pairing reads with MiXCR. The sample shows approximately 37,000 distinct CDR3 sequences, roughly 44% of them seen only once. The expanded emulsion RT-PCR method captured paired alpha and beta chains from CD8+ T cells. Sequenced sample: CD8+ T cells. All receptors come from a pool of human donors with breast cancer or a healthy control (not recorded which).

V is TRBV7-9 and J is TRBJ2-7, with 9 bases matching TRBD2. V shed 5 bases and J 3 bases; nucleotides not matched to a gene: 8. Looked up from germline, CDR1 is SEHNR and CDR2 is FQNEAQ (reference sequence). This CDR3 region has 15 residues. This CDR3 reads CASSQRLAGIYEQYF. CDR3 sequence (DNA): TGTGCCAGCAGCCAGCGGCTAGCGGGAATCTACGAGCAGTACTTC. Variable domain in full (rest from reference TRBV7-9 and TRBJ2-7): DTGVSQNPRHKITKRGQNVTFRCDPISEHNRLYWYRQTLGQGPEFLTYFQNEAQLEKSRLLSDRFSAERPKGSFSTLEIQRTEQGDSAMYLCASSQRLAGIYEQYFGPGTRLTVT.

The sample holds many counts of this clonotype. The CDR3 loop is CASSSGPGVQETQYF. In nucleotides, the CDR3 is TGTGCCAGCAGCTCCGGTCCTGGGGTCCAAGAGACCCAGTACTTC. This chain connects TRBV7-2 to TRBJ2-5, with unresolved D. Trimming stripped 4 bases from V and 1 base from J, with 13 bases between. The V gene's germline CDR1 is SGHTA and CDR2 FQGNSA. The length of the CDR3 is 15 residues.

This clonotype occurred a few times. This may be a read error: a much more frequent sequence differs by one nucleotide. The chain combines TRBV6-2 or TRBV6-3 with TRBJ1-1; D is undetermined. From germline, CDR1 is MNHEY and CDR2 SVGEGT. Deletions cut 6 bases from V and 7 bases from J, with 12 bases between. The CDR3 length is 12 residues. CDR3 region: CASSQAGLEAFF. As DNA, the CDR3 is TGTGCCAGCAGCCAGGCAGGACTTGAAGCTTTCTTT.

V usage is TRBV2 and J usage is TRBJ1-1; D remains unclear. Germline V gene sequence: CDR1 SNHLY, CDR2 FYNNEI. V was trimmed by 7 bases and J by 4 bases, leaving 13 bases between them. The CDR3 extends over 13 amino acids. CDR3 sequence reads: CASTVTMSTEAFF. The CDR3 nucleotides read TGTGCCAGCACCGTAACCATGAGCACTGAAGCTTTCTTT.

This clonotype was detected ten times or more. DNA of the CDR3: TGTGCCACCAGTGACTCCGACAGGGGCAATGAGCAGTTCTTC. This gives the protein CATSDSDRGNEQFF. The chain carries TRBV24-1 and TRBJ2-1; TRBD1 aligns across 8 bases. This CDR3 has 14 residues. The V and J ends lost 4 bases and 6 bases, in that order; junction bases with no gene match: 4. Germline CDR1 and CDR2: KGHDR and SFDVKD.

The chain links TRBV7-6 to TRBJ2-3, with TRBD2 matching 16 bases. Trimming cost V 5 bases and J 4 bases; bases outside gene matches: 6. The CDR3 covers 17 residues. Germline CDR1 SGHVS, CDR2 FNYEAQ. CDR3 sequence reads: CASSPGTSGRASDTQYF. CDR3 DNA sequence: TGTGCCAGCAGCCCCGGGACTAGCGGGAGGGCCTCAGATACGCAGTATTTT.

V is TRBV3-1 and J is TRBJ2-5, with 12 bases that match TRBD2. This CDR3 has 16 residues. Per the germline V gene, CDR1 is LGHDT and CDR2 is YNNKEL (reference sequence). With V trimmed by 3 bases and J by 6 bases, 8 bases remained unmatched. CDR3 region: CASSQGQTSGSQTQYF. As DNA, the CDR3 is TGTGCCAGCAGCCAGGGACAGACTAGCGGGAGCCAGACCCAGTACTTC.

The rearrangement joins TRBV20-1 to TRBJ2-3; 7 nucleotides align to TRBD2. The junction had 6 bases not matched to a gene; V was cut back by 0 bases and J by 0 bases. The CDR3 runs to 16 residues. Germline V gene lookup returns CDR1 DFQATT and CDR2 SNEGSKA (reference sequence). The CDR3 protein is CSARDLSGTSTDTQYF. In nucleotides, the CDR3 is TGCAGTGCTAGAGATCTCAGCGGGACTAGCACAGATACGCAGTATTTT.

This clonotype was picked up a small number of times. The J gene is TRBJ2-3, the V gene TRBV14; 10 bases map to TRBD1. Germline V lookup: CDR1 SGHDN, CDR2 FVKESK. The junction had 4 bases not matched to a gene; V was cut back by 4 bases and J by 0 bases. This CDR3 contains 16 residues. CDR3 nucleotide sequence: TGTGCCAGCAGCCCCTGGACAGGGGGGAGCACAGATACGCAGTATTTT. Protein sequence: CASSPWTGGSTDTQYF.